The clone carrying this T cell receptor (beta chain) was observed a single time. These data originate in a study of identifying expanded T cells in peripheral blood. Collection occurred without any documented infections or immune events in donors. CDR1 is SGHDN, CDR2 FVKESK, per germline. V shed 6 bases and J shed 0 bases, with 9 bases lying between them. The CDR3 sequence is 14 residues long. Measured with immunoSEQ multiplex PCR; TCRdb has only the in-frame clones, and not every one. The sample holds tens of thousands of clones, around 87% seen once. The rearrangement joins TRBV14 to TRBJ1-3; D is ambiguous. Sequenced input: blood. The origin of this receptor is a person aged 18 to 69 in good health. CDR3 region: CASRPAGSGNTIYF. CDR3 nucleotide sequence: TGTGCCAGCAGGCCGGCGGGCTCTGGAAACACCATATATTTT.